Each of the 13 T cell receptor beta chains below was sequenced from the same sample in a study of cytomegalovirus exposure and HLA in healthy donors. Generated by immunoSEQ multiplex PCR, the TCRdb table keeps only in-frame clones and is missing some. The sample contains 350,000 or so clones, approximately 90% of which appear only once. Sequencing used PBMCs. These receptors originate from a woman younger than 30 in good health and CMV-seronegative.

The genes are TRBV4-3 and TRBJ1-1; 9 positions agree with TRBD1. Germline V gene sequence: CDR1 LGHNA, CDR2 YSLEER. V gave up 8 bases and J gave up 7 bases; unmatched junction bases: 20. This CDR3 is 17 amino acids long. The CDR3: CASSSGGTGITAGEAFF. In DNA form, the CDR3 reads TGCGCCAGCTCCTCCGGTGGGACAGGGATCACGGCGGGTGAAGCTTTCTTT.

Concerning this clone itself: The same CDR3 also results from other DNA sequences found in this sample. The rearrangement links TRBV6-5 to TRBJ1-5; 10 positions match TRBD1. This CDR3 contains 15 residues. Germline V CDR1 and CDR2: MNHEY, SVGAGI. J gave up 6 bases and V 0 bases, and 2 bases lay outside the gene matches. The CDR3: CASSYSRTGGQPQHF. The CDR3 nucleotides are TGTGCCAGCAGTTACTCGAGGACAGGGGGTCAGCCCCAGCATTTT.

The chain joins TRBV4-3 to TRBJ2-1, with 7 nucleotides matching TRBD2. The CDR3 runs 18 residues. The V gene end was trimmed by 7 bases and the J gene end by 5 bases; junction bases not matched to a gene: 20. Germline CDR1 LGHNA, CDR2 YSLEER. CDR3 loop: CASTQEGPPSGANNEQFF. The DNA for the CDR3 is TGCGCCAGCACACAAGAAGGGCCCCCTAGCGGAGCAAACAATGAGCAGTTCTTC.

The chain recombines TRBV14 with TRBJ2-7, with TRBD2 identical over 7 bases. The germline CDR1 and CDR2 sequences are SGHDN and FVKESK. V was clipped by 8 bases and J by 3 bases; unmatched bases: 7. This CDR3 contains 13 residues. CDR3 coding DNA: TGTGCCAGCTCGACGGGGGAGGGCTACGAGCAGTACTTC. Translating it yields CASSTGEGYEQYF.

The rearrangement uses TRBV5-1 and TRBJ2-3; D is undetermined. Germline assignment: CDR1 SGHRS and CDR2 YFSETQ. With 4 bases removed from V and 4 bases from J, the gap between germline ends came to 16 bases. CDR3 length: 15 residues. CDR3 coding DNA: TGCGCCAGCAGCCTAATAACCGAGAGCGCAGATACGCAGTATTTT. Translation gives CASSLITESADTQYF.

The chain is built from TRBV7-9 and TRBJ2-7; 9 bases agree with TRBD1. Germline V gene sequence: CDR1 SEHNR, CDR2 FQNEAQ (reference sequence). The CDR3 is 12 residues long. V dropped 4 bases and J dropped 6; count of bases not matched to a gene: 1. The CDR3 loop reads CASSSDRGEQYF. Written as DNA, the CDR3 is TGTGCCAGCAGCTCGGACAGGGGCGAGCAGTACTTC.

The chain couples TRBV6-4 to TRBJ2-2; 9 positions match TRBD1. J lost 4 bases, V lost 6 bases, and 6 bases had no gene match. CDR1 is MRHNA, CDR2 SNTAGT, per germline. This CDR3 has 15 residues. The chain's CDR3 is CASSHEQGATGELFF. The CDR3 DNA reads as TGTGCCAGCAGCCACGAACAGGGGGCCACCGGGGAGCTGTTTTTT.

The chain's CDR3 is CSVSTPPGGYEQYF. In DNA, the CDR3 is TGCAGCGTTTCGACCCCCCCCGGGGGTTACGAGCAGTACTTC. The rearrangement uses TRBV29-1 and TRBJ2-7; maybe TRBD2 (6 bases). V was trimmed by 5 bases and J by 4 bases, leaving 18 bases between them. Germline-derived CDR1 and CDR2 are SQVTM and ANQGSEA. This CDR3 has 14 amino acids.

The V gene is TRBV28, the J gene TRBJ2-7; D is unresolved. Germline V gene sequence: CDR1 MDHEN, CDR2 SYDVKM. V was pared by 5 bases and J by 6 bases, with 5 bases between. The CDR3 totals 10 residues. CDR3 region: CASSEVEQYF. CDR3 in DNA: TGTGCCAGCAGTGAGGTCGAGCAGTACTTC.

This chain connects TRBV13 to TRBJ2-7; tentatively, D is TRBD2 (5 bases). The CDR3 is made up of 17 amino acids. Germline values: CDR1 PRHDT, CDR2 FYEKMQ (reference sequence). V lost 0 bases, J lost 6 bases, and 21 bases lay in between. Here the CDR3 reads CASSLGRGPDNTAEQYF. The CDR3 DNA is TGTGCCAGCAGCTTAGGCCGCGGGCCCGACAACACCGCCGAGCAGTACTTC.

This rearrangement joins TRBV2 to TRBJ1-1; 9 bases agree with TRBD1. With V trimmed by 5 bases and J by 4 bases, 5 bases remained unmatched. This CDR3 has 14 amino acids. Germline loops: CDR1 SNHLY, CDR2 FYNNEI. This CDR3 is CASSYGQGSTEAFF. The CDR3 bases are TGTGCCAGCAGTTACGGACAGGGGAGCACTGAAGCTTTCTTT.

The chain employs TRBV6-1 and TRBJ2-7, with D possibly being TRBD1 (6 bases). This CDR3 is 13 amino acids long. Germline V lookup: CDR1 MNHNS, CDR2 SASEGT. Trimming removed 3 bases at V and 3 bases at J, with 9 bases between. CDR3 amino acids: CASSETGYYEQYF. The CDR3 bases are TGTGCCAGCAGTGAGACAGGATACTACGAGCAGTACTTC.

This CDR3 is CAITDRLAADQETQYF. CDR3 coding DNA: TGTGCCATCACCGATAGACTAGCGGCAGATCAAGAGACCCAGTACTTC. The rearrangement joins TRBV10-3 to TRBJ2-5; 9 bases fit TRBD2. V lost 7 bases to trimming and J lost 2 bases; unmatched junction nucleotides: 11. Germline lookup yields CDR1 ENHRY and CDR2 SYGVKD. The CDR3 contains 16 residues.